This T cell receptor beta chain derives from a study of T cells after yellow fever vaccination. Across the study: Fractions low in cell number were prepared with SMART-Seq v4 Ultra Low Input. Study observations and caveats: Most clones from primary vaccination resurfaced after the booster (around 97% CD4, 88% CD8). Across the CD4 and CD8 compartments, a small share of clonotypes was present in both. By day 5 rather than day 15, the secondary response had peaked, though it was weaker.

This clonotype was found many times. As yet, its antigen is unknown. One entry per CDR3 protein, called by TCRdb with MiXCR from the 5' RACE reads. The repertoire holds 300,000 to 400,000 distinct CDR3 sequences, about 6.2% seen once, with approximately 15% in the top ten. CDR1 is MDHEN and CDR2 is SYDVKM in the germline V gene. The V end was cut by 10 bases, the J end by 2 bases, with 11 bases between. The CDR3 length is 13 residues. The TCR was taken from a man aged 30 to 45 who received the YFV17D yellow fever vaccine. This chain links TRBV28 with TRBJ2-2; D is unclear. The source material was PBMCs, sampled 5 days after the yellow fever booster vaccination. The CDR3 DNA reads TGTGCCACCGCGGAAGCAAACACCGGGGAGCTGTTTTTT. It translates to CATAEANTGELFF.